Each of the 29 T cell receptor beta chains below was sequenced from the same sample in a study of blood T cell repertoires in COVID-19. Only in-frame clones appear in the TCRdb table, and some are missing; sequencing was by immunoSEQ multiplex PCR. The data show 200,000 or so clones, more than 65% seen once. The sample comprised peripheral blood. Receptor source: a human donor in a cohort sampled during active COVID-19.

V gene TRBV19 combines with J gene TRBJ2-6; 8 bases line up with TRBD1. The CDR3 length is 18 residues. V was clipped by 6 bases and J by 1 base; unmatched bases: 11. CDR1 and CDR2 from the germline V gene are LNHDA and SQIVND (reference sequence). For the CDR3, the DNA is TGTGCCAGTAGCGGCAGGGGGCGCCAATATTCTGGGGCCAACGTCCTGACTTTC. Amino acid sequence: CASSGRGRQYSGANVLTF.

This chain connects TRBV28 to TRBJ2-3, with 11 bases fitting TRBD2. The CDR3 has 16 residues. The J segment lost 5 bases and the V segment lost 6 bases, leaving 10 bases of the junction unmatched. Germline CDR1 is MDHEN and CDR2 is SYDVKM. The CDR3 coding sequence is TGTGCCAGCAGCCGACAACTAGCGGGAGTCATAGATACGCAGTATTTT. Translated: CASSRQLAGVIDTQYF.

This clone was seen once. The chain joins TRBV5-1 to TRBJ2-2, with 12 nucleotides matching TRBD1. Germline V lookup: CDR1 SGHRS, CDR2 YFSETQ. V trimming: 4 bases; J trimming: 2 bases; junction bases outside the gene matches: 6. The CDR3 has 17 amino acids. CDR3 nucleotides: TGCGCCAGCAGCACCCGGGACAGGGGGCATAACACCGGGGAGCTGTTTTTT. The encoded protein is CASSTRDRGHNTGELFF.

V is TRBV5-1 and J is TRBJ2-7; 8 positions match TRBD1. The germline V gene has CDR1 SGHRS and CDR2 YFSETQ. The junction had 8 bases not matched to a gene; V was cut back by 6 bases and J by 0 bases. The CDR3 spans 15 residues. The CDR3 region is CASTPGGLNSYEQYF. Written as DNA, the CDR3 is TGCGCCAGCACCCCAGGGGGCCTAAACTCCTACGAGCAGTACTTC.

The V call is TRBV5-6, the J call TRBJ2-1; 8 bases agree with TRBD2. This CDR3 region has 16 residues. Germline-derived CDR1 and CDR2 are SGHDT and YYEEEE. With V trimmed by 4 bases and J by 7 bases, 13 bases remained unmatched. The CDR3 reads CASSEGGAGAENEQFF. DNA for the CDR3: TGTGCCAGCAGCGAAGGGGGAGCGGGGGCTGAGAATGAGCAGTTCTTC.

The chain employs TRBV4-1 and TRBJ2-7; D is perhaps TRBD2 (6 bases). Trimming left V 4 bases short and J 6 bases short, with 16 bases between. Germline CDR1 is MGHRA and CDR2 is YSYEKL. This CDR3 has 14 residues. The CDR3 loop reads CASSRDSAPFEQYF. CDR3 coding DNA: TGCGCCAGCAGCCGGGACTCGGCCCCCTTCGAGCAGTACTTC.

This chain links TRBV7-2 with TRBJ2-3, with 9 bases lining up with TRBD1. V shed 2 bases and J 5 bases; nucleotides not matched to a gene: 11. This CDR3 is built from 17 residues. Germline V gene data show CDR1 as SGHTA and CDR2 as FQGNSA. CDR3 sequence (DNA): TGTGCCAGCAGCTTAACTCGCGGGACAGGGTTGGGAGATACGCAGTATTTT. This codes for CASSLTRGTGLGDTQYF.

A single count supports this clone. This chain joins TRBV7-2 and TRBJ1-2, with D tentatively TRBD1 (6 bases). Germline CDR1 reads SGHTA; CDR2 reads FQGNSA. The CDR3 covers 13 residues. The germline V and J ends were trimmed by 7 bases and 2 bases, with 11 bases remaining between them. CDR3 protein: CASNKGQNYGYTF. In DNA, the CDR3 is TGTGCCAGCAACAAAGGACAGAACTATGGCTACACCTTC.

This chain connects TRBV6-6 to TRBJ1-5; the match to TRBD1 covers 9 bases. Germline V gene lookup returns CDR1 MNHNY and CDR2 SVGAGI (reference sequence). CDR3 size: 16 residues. With 3 bases clipped from V and 7 bases from J, the junction kept 10 bases outside the gene matches. DNA of the CDR3: TGTGCCAGCAGTTATGGGGACAGGGTCCAAAGCCAGCCCCAGCATTTT. Translation gives CASSYGDRVQSQPQHF.

The V and J genes are TRBV19 and TRBJ2-7; weak D call: TRBD2 (5 bases). CDR1 LNHDA and CDR2 SQIVND come from the germline V gene (reference sequence). This CDR3 has 14 amino acids. V shed 3 bases and J shed 0 bases, with 9 bases lying between them. In DNA, the CDR3 is TGTGCCAGTAGTATCCTAGCCAACTCCTACGAGCAGTACTTC. Protein: CASSILANSYEQYF.

The chain employs TRBV2 and TRBJ1-1; weak D call: TRBD1 (5 bases). Per germline, CDR1 SNHLY and CDR2 FYNNEI. The CDR3 runs 15 residues. The germline V and J ends were trimmed by 3 bases and 3 bases, with 14 bases remaining between them. CDR3 bases: TGTGCCAGCAGTGACCGACGGCGGGGGGACACTGAAGCTTTCTTT. Protein product: CASSDRRRGDTEAFF.

The chain joins TRBV2 to TRBJ2-7, with TRBD2 as a possible D gene (6 bases). The V end was cut by 7 bases, the J end by 2 bases, with 18 bases between. The CDR3 loop spans 15 amino acids. The germline V gene has CDR1 SNHLY and CDR2 FYNNEI. The CDR3 nucleotides are TGTGCCAGCACCCGAAATCCGGGGGTACCCTACGAGCAGTACTTC. This encodes CASTRNPGVPYEQYF.

This clone came up a few times. The gene calls are TRBV15 and TRBJ2-1, with 13 bases matching TRBD2. The junction had 5 bases not matched to a gene; V was cut back by 6 bases and J by 6 bases. The CDR3 contains 15 residues. In germline, CDR1 is LNHNV, CDR2 YYDKDF (reference sequence). CDR3 sequence (DNA): TGTGCCACCAGTAAAACTAGCGGGAGGGGCAATGAGCAGTTCTTC. This codes for CATSKTSGRGNEQFF.

The chain joins TRBV2 to TRBJ1-5; D possibly corresponds to TRBD1 (5 bases). Germline CDR1 and CDR2: SNHLY and FYNNEI. V was trimmed by 2 bases and J by 3 bases, leaving 11 bases between them. The CDR3 has 15 amino acids. CDR3 protein: CASSEIGAPNQPQHF. DNA of the CDR3: TGTGCCAGCAGTGAAATAGGGGCCCCCAATCAGCCCCAGCATTTT.

This clone has a handful of counts. The J gene is TRBJ2-7, the V gene TRBV19, with no clear D. Germline V gene data show CDR1 as LNHDA and CDR2 as SQIVND (reference sequence). The V end was cut by 3 bases, the J end by 2 bases, with 11 bases between. The CDR3 has 14 residues. The CDR3 here is CASSMAGSTYEQYF. For the CDR3, the DNA is TGTGCCAGTAGTATGGCCGGGTCTACCTACGAGCAGTACTTC.

The chain couples TRBV4-1 to TRBJ1-1; TRBD1 is a possible D gene (5 bases). The CDR3 extends over 14 amino acids. Deletions cut 4 bases from V and 7 bases from J, with 16 bases between. The germline V gene encodes CDR1 MGHRA and CDR2 YSYEKL. CDR3 DNA: TGCGCCAGCAGCCTGCCTGGTGGGGCGGTTGAAGCTTTCTTT. Residues: CASSLPGGAVEAFF.

The CDR3: CSVEGQASSYNEQFF. The CDR3 DNA reads TGCAGCGTTGAAGGGCAGGCAAGCTCCTACAATGAGCAGTTCTTC. The chain joins TRBV29-1 to TRBJ2-1; D gene uncertain. CDR3 length: 15 residues. V gave up 1 base and J gave up 0 bases, with 10 bases separating them. Germline CDR1 and CDR2: SQVTM and ANQGSEA.

The rearrangement uses TRBV30 and TRBJ2-5; D might be TRBD2 (5 bases). Germline V CDR1 and CDR2: GTSNPN, SVGIG (reference sequence). The V and J ends lost 3 bases and 1 base respectively, with 9 bases between them. CDR3 length equals 13 residues. CDR3 amino acids: CAWSYGLQETQYF. Here the CDR3 DNA reads TGTGCCTGGAGCTACGGACTCCAAGAGACCCAGTACTTC.

This chain joins TRBV5-1 and TRBJ2-3; a possible D gene is TRBD1 (6 bases). CDR1 is SGHRS and CDR2 is YFSETQ in the germline V gene. Trimming shortened V by 2 bases and J by 5 bases, and 12 bases separated the two germline ends. The CDR3 length is 14 residues. The CDR3 DNA reads as TGCGCCAGCAGCTTCTACCAGGGGCGAGATACGCAGTATTTT. Translated, it gives CASSFYQGRDTQYF.

This clone was observed a single time. This chain links TRBV27 with TRBJ2-1; 13 bases are a match to TRBD2. Germline V lookup: CDR1 MNHEY, CDR2 SMNVEV (reference sequence). CDR3 length: 16 amino acids. V lost 3 bases, J lost 6 bases, and 5 bases stayed unmatched. CDR3 coding DNA: TGTGCCAGCAGTTTTACCTGGACTAGCGGGAGCAATGAGCAGTTCTTC. This translates into CASSFTWTSGSNEQFF.

CDR3 sequence reads: CASSLQNTGELFF. The CDR3 DNA reads as TGCGCCAGCAGCTTGCAGAACACCGGGGAGCTGTTTTTT. The chain couples TRBV5-1 to TRBJ2-2, with D unresolved. CDR3 size: 13 residues. CDR1 is SGHRS and CDR2 is YFSETQ in the germline V gene. Deletions cut 1 base from V and 1 base from J, with 2 bases between. Using reference TRBV5-1 and TRBJ2-2 for the parts outside the CDR3, the full variable domain is KAGVTQTPRYLIKTRGQQVTLSCSPISGHRSVSWYQQTPGQGLQFLFEYFSETQRNKGNFPGRFSGRQFSNSRSEMNVSTLELGDSALYLCASSLQNTGELFFGEGSRLTVL.

The chain uses TRBV5-1 and TRBJ2-1; 8 bases map to TRBD1. The J segment lost 0 bases and the V segment lost 4 bases, leaving 6 bases of the junction unmatched. The CDR3 runs to 16 residues. Germline V gene lookup returns CDR1 SGHRS and CDR2 YFSETQ. In nucleotides, the CDR3 is TGCGCCAGCAGCCAACGGACAGGGAACTCCTACAATGAGCAGTTCTTC. It yields the protein CASSQRTGNSYNEQFF.

The chain recombines TRBV19 with TRBJ2-2; D is undetermined. The germline gives CDR1 LNHDA, CDR2 SQIVND (reference sequence). V was trimmed by 3 bases and J by 7 bases, leaving 6 bases between them. The CDR3 has 12 residues. In DNA, the CDR3 is TGTGCCAGTAGTATCGGTAGCGGGGAGCTGTTTTTT. It is translated as CASSIGSGELFF.

The chain recombines TRBV28 with TRBJ2-7; TRBD1 might be the D (5 bases). Looked up from germline, CDR1 is MDHEN and CDR2 is SYDVKM. The CDR3 is made up of 14 amino acids. V gave up 4 bases and J gave up 4 bases, with 14 bases separating them. CDR3 sequence (DNA): TGTGCCAGCAGTTCAGGGCGGCTCTGGTACGAGCAGTACTTC. Translated, it gives CASSSGRLWYEQYF.

Ten or more counts support this clone. The chain employs TRBV4-1 and TRBJ2-7; TRBD2 aligns across 10 bases. There are 16 residues in the CDR3. Germline trimming cut 0 bases from V and 6 bases from J; bases unmatched to any gene: 8. Germline CDR1 reads MGHRA; CDR2 reads YSYEKL. CDR3 region: CASSQEGASGRSEQYF. The CDR3 DNA follows: TGCGCCAGCAGCCAAGAAGGAGCTAGCGGGAGAAGCGAGCAGTACTTC.

The rearrangement links TRBV18 to TRBJ2-1; 11 bases agree with TRBD2. This CDR3 contains 16 residues. Looked up from germline, CDR1 is KGHSH and CDR2 is LQKENI. V was pared by 0 bases and J by 4 bases, with 2 bases of the junction left unmatched. CDR3 DNA sequence: TGTGCCAGCTCACCACCTAGCGGGAGGGCTTACAATGAGCAGTTCTTC. Translation: CASSPPSGRAYNEQFF.

The chain recombines TRBV3-1 (or the pseudogene TRBV3-2) with TRBJ2-5; D is unclear. The germline V gene encodes CDR1 LGHDT and CDR2 YNNKEL (reference sequence). V shed 0 bases and J shed 4 bases, with 12 bases lying between them. The length of the CDR3 is 15 residues. CDR3 loop: CASSQDRVAPETQYF. The CDR3 bases are TGTGCCAGCAGCCAAGATCGGGTGGCTCCAGAGACCCAGTACTTC.

The gene calls are TRBV4-1 and TRBJ2-5; 11 bases fit TRBD2. V shed 1 base and J 3 bases; nucleotides not matched to a gene: 7. Per germline, CDR1 MGHRA and CDR2 YSYEKL. CDR3 length: 17 amino acids. The chain's CDR3 is CASSQGGLAGGKETQYF. The CDR3 DNA follows: TGCGCCAGCAGCCAAGGAGGATTAGCGGGAGGGAAAGAGACCCAGTACTTC.

V usage is TRBV19 and J usage is TRBJ2-7, with TRBD2 matching 9 bases. The ends lost 3 bases at V and 4 bases at J; junction bases unmatched: 4. This CDR3 spans 14 amino acids. In germline, CDR1 is LNHDA, CDR2 SQIVND (reference sequence). The CDR3 here is CASSMRREGYEQYF. In DNA form, the CDR3 reads TGTGCCAGTAGTATGAGGCGGGAGGGGTACGAGCAGTACTTC.